The source of this T cell receptor beta chain is a study of memory CD4+ T cells and cytomegalovirus serostatus. Across the study: This sample comes from healthy Belgian adults, roughly 9 CMV seropositive, about 23 seronegative.

CDR3 length equals 15 residues. Trimming removed 4 bases from V and 1 base from J, with 14 bases in between. Germline assignment: CDR1 SGHRS and CDR2 YFSETQ. Method: immunoSEQ multiplex PCR; TCRdb's copy keeps in-frame clones and lacks some. The sample gives fewer than 40,000 clones, around 79% of which show up once; about 5.8% is in the top ten. With regard to this clone: The antigen is undetermined.

Single viable CD3+CD4+CD8-CD45RO+ cells were sorted as the memory CD4+ T cells. CD4+ T cells were isolated by positive magnetic selection. Study findings and constraints: CD4+ memory repertoires contained 67 of 164 reported CMV TCRbeta sequences. CMV serostatus prediction reached median AUC approximately 0.95, or 0.91 with US-trained model.

This receptor was identified in an adult in good health and CMV-seropositive. Sequenced: memory CD4+ T cells from blood. V usage is TRBV5-1 and J usage is TRBJ1-1; TRBD1 is a possible D gene (6 bases). This chain's CDR3 is CASSPRTDRNTEAFF. CDR3 DNA sequence: TGCGCCAGCAGCCCACGGACAGACAGGAACACTGAAGCTTTCTTT. Filled out from reference TRBV5-1 and TRBJ1-1, the complete variable domain reads KAGVTQTPRYLIKTRGQQVTLSCSPISGHRSVSWYQQTPGQGLQFLFEYFSETQRNKGNFPGRFSGRQFSNSRSEMNVSTLELGDSALYLCASSPRTDRNTEAFFGQGTRLTVV.